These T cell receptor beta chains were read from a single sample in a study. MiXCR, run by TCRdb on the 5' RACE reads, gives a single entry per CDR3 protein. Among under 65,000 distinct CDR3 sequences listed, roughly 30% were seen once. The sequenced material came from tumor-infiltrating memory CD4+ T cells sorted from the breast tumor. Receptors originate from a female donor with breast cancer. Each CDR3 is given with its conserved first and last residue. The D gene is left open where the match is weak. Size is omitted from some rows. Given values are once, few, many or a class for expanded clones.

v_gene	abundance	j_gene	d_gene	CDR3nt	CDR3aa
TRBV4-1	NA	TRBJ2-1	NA	TGCGCCAGCAGCCAAGTAGCCCTCTACAATGAGCAGTTCTTC	CASSQVALYNEQFF
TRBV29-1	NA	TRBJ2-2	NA	TGCAGCGTTGCGAGGGGGGCGGACACCGGGGAGCTGTTTTTT	CSVARGADTGELFF
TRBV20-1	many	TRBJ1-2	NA	TGCAGTGCACGACAGGTCCTTGGGGGCTACACCTTC	CSARQVLGGYTF
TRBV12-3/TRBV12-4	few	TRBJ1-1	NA	TGTGCCAGCAGTTTGGTCCGGGGCACTGAAGCTTTCTTT	CASSLVRGTEAFF
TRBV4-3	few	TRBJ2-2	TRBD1	TGCGCCAGCAGCCGTACCGGGACAGGGCGCGGCGGGGAGCTGTTTTTT	CASSRTGTGRGGELFF
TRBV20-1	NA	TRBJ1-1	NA	TGCAGTGCTTTGGGGGCGCATGAAGCTTTCTTT	CSALGAHEAFF
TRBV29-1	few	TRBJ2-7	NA	TGCAGCGCTGAAGTCCCGGGTGGTCACGAGCAGTACTTC	CSAEVPGGHEQYF
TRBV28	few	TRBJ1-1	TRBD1	TGTGCCAGCAGTTCAGGGGACAGGGTGGAGGGTGAAGCTTTCTTT	CASSSGDRVEGEAFF
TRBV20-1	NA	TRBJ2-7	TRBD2	TGCAGTGCTGCCCTCCCGGGAGGGCTCTACGAGCAGTACTTC	CSAALPGGLYEQYF
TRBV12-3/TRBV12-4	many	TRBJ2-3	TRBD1	TGTGCCAGCAGCCTGACAGGGGGCGCAGATACGCAGTATTTT	CASSLTGGADTQYF
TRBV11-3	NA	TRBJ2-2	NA	TGTGCCAGCAGCTTATCCCGGACCGGACCCGGGGAGCTGTTTTTT	CASSLSRTGPGELFF
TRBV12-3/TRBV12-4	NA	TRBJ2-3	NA	TGTGCCAGCAGTTTACATAGCGATACGCAGTATTTT	CASSLHSDTQYF
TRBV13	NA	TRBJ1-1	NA	TGTGCCAGCAGCCCCGAGGACAGAGAAGCTTTCTTT	CASSPEDREAFF
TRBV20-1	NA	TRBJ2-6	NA	TGCAGTGCTAGAGACCCAGGGCGGGGGGCCAACGTCCTGACTTTC	CSARDPGRGANVLTF
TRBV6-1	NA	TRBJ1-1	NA	TGTGCCAGCAAACCAGGCGAATCGAACACTGAAGCTTTCTTT	CASKPGESNTEAFF
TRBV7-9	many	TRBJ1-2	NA	TGTGCCAGCAGTATGACGGGCTATGGCTACACCTTC	CASSMTGYGYTF
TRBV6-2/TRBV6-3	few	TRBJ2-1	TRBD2	TGTGCCAGCAGCCCGGGAGGGCCAGCGGGAGGCAATGGTGAGCAGTTCTTC	CASSPGGPAGGNGEQFF
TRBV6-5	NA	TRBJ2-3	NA	TGTGCCAGCGTAAACCTAGATACGCAGTATTTT	CASVNLDTQYF
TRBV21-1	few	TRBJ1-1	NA	TGTGCCAGCAGCAAAGAAGAGAGGGGCCGAAGAACTGAAGCTTTCTTT	CASSKEERGRRTEAFF
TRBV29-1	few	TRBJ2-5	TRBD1	TGCAGCGTTGAACGACAGGGAAGGGAGACCCAGTACTTC	CSVERQGRETQYF
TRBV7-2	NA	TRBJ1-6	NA	TGTGCCAGCAGCTTGGTGGGTCCCCTCCACTTT	CASSLVGPLHF
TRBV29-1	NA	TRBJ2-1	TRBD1	TGCAGCGTCAGGGGGCGGCAGAATGAGCAGTTCTTC	CSVRGRQNEQFF
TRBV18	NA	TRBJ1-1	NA	TGTGCCAGCTCACAGGGTTACACTGAAGCTTTCTTT	CASSQGYTEAFF
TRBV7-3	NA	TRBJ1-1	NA	TGTGCCAGCAGCTTCGGACGCTCGAACACTGAAGCTTTCTTT	CASSFGRSNTEAFF
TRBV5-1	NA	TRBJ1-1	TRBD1	TGCGCCAGCAGCCCTACCGGGACAGGCCCGATGAACGCTTTCTTT	CASSPTGTGPMNAFF
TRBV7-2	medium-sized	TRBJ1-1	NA	TGTGCCAGCAGCTTAGTGGGCAGTCAAGCTTTCTTT	CASSLVGSQAFF
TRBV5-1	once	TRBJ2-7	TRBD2	TGCGCCAGCAGCTTGGTTTCGGCGGGGACTAGCTACGAGCAGTACTTC	CASSLVSAGTSYEQYF
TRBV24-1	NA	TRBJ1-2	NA	TGTGCCACCAGTGATCGGACAGCCTCCTATGGCTACACCTTC	CATSDRTASYGYTF
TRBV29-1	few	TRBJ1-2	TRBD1	TGCAGCGCTGCCGGGACAGGGGGCTTTGGCTACACCTTC	CSAAGTGGFGYTF
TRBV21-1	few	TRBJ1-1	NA	TGTGCCAGCAGCAAAGAGCGGGGAACATGGCCGACCCTGAATCTGGACACTGAAGCTTTCTTT	CASSKERGTWPTLNLDTEAFF
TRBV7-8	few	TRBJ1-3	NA	TGTGCCAGCAGCCGCCGGGGGTCGGGAAACACCATATATTTT	CASSRRGSGNTIYF
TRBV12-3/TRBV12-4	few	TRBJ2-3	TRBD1	TGTGCCAGCAGTCGCCAGACAGGGGGATACACAGATACGCAGTATTTT	CASSRQTGGYTDTQYF
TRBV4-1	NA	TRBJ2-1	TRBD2	TGCGCCAGCAGCCATCGCGGGACTAGCGTCTACAATGAGCAGTTCTTC	CASSHRGTSVYNEQFF
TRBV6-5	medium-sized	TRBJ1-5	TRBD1	TGTGCCAGCAGGAAGGCCGGGACAGAGAATCAGCCCCAGCATTTT	CASRKAGTENQPQHF
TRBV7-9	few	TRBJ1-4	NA	TGTGCCAGCAGCACCGGACTGAACAACCCCCATGAAAAACTGTTTTTT	CASSTGLNNPHEKLFF
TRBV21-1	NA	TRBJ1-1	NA	TGTGCCAGCAGCTCTTTAGGTTGGCGTGAAGCTTTCTTT	CASSSLGWREAFF
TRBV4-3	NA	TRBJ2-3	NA	TGCGCCAGCAGCCAAGGGGGATCACAGATACCGCAGTATTTT	CASSQGGSQIPQYF
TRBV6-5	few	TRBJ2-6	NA	TGTGCCAGCAGTGAACGTCGCTCTGGGGCCAACGTCCTGACTTTC	CASSERRSGANVLTF
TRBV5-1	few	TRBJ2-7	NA	TGCGCCAGCAGCCCATTCTCAGGAGGCGAGCAGTACTTC	CASSPFSGGEQYF
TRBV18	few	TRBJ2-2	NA	TGTGCCAGCTCACCACCGTCCAGGGAAACCGGGGAGCTGTTTTTT	CASSPPSRETGELFF
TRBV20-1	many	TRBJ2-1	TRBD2	TGCAGTGCTACAATAGCGGGAGAAAACAATGAGCAGTTCTTC	CSATIAGENNEQFF
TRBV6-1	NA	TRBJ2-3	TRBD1	TGTGCCAGCAGACGACAGGGGGGCACAGATACGCAGTATTTT	CASRRQGGTDTQYF
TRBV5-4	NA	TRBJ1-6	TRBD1	TGTGCCAGCAGCTCGGCTCCCGGGACAGGGATAACACCCCTCCACTTT	CASSSAPGTGITPLHF
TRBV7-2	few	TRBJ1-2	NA	TGTGCCAGCAGCTTAGACTTCGGAAACTATGGCTACACCTTC	CASSLDFGNYGYTF
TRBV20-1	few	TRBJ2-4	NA	TGCAGTGCTAGAGGTGGTCCTCTAGCCAAAAACATTCAGTACTTC	CSARGGPLAKNIQYF
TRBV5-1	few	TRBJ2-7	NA	TGCGCCAGCAGCTTGGCGGCCGAGCAGTACTTC	CASSLAAEQYF
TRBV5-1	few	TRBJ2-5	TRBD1	TGCGCCAGCAGCTACTGGACAGGAGCACAAGAGACCCAGTACTTC	CASSYWTGAQETQYF
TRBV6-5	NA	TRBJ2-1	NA	TGTGCCAGCAGTTACTCGCATCCCCCAGAAAACAATGAGCAGTTCTTC	CASSYSHPPENNEQFF
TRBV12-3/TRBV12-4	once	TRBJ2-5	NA	TGTGCCAGCAGTTTAAGGGAAGAGACCCAGTACTTC	CASSLREETQYF
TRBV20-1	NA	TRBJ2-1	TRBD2	TGCAGTGCTAGACGGACTAGCGGTGAGCAGTTCTTC	CSARRTSGEQFF
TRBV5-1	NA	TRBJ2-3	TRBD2	TGCGCCAGCAGCTTGGCCGGGACTAGCGGCACAGATACGCAGTATTTT	CASSLAGTSGTDTQYF
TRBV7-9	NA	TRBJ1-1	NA	TGTGCCAGCGAGGGGCGGAGGAACACTGAAGCTTTCTTT	CASEGRRNTEAFF
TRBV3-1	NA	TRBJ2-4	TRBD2	TGTGCCAGCAGCTTCACTAGCGGTAAAAACATTCAGTACTTC	CASSFTSGKNIQYF
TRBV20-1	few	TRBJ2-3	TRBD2	TGCAGTGCTGGGACTAGCGGGACACCAGATACGCAGTATTTT	CSAGTSGTPDTQYF
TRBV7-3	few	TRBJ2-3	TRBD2	TGTGCCAGCAGCTTAATGCCGGGGGGAAACACAGATACGCAGTATTTT	CASSLMPGGNTDTQYF
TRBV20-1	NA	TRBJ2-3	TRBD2	TGCAGTGCTAGAGATTGGACTAGCGGGAGGGCCCAGGTTAGAGATACGCAGTATTTT	CSARDWTSGRAQVRDTQYF
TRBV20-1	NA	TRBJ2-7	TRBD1	TGCAGTGCTTACCGCGACAGGGACTACGAGCAGTACTTC	CSAYRDRDYEQYF